Following are 18 T cell receptor beta chains from one sample sequenced in a study of T cell responses to AZD1222 COVID-19 vaccine (dated by TCRdb to about 2021). The library came from the immunoSEQ multiplex PCR assay. This is the immuneACCESS table as TCRdb keeps it, with only in-frame sequences that have V and J called. A part of the clones is gone; compared with another copy, unresolved V genes explain less than half, and the rest is unexplained. The sample has tens of thousands of clones on record, 88% of them singletons. The top ten constitute around 10% of the sample. The time point label of this sample denotes: about 28 days (+/-7) after the second vaccine dose. The sequences come from peripheral blood, collected 28 days after the second AZD1222 dose. These receptor sequences come from an adult who received the AZD1222 COVID-19 vaccine.

This clone was picked up one time. V usage is TRBV7-8 and J usage is TRBJ2-2, with D tentatively TRBD1 (6 bases). This CDR3 spans 15 amino acids. The V gene's germline CDR1 is SGHVS and CDR2 FQNEAQ. V lost 2 bases, J lost 4 bases, and 11 bases lay in between. CDR3 nucleotide sequence: TGTGCCAGCAGCTTAACAGGGTCGGCCACCGGGGAGCTGTTTTTT. Its protein product is CASSLTGSATGELFF.

V gene TRBV3-1 (or the pseudogene TRBV3-2) combines with J gene TRBJ2-7; maybe TRBD2 (6 bases). Trimming shortened V by 3 bases and J by 7 bases, and 7 bases separated the two germline ends. The CDR3 is made up of 11 amino acids. Germline V CDR1 and CDR2: LGHDT, YNNKEL (reference sequence). In nucleotides, the CDR3 is TGTGCCAGCAGCCATGCGGGGGAGCAGTACTTC. Amino acid sequence: CASSHAGEQYF.

The gene calls are TRBV29-1 and TRBJ1-1; D possibly corresponds to TRBD1 (5 bases). CDR1 and CDR2 from the germline V gene are SQVTM and ANQGSEA. CDR3 length: 10 residues. V was cut by 4 bases and J by 12 bases, with 12 bases left in between. This CDR3 is CSVGGDATFF. The CDR3 DNA sequence: TGCAGCGTTGGAGGGGACGCGACTTTCTTT. The variable domain in full, with the rest retrieved from reference TRBV29-1 and TRBJ1-1, is SAVISQKPSRDICQRGTSLTIQCQVDSQVTMMFWYRQQPGQSLTLIATANQGSEATYESGFVIDKFPISRPNLTFSTLTVSNMSPEDSSIYLCSVGGDATFFGQGTRLTVV.

The chain couples TRBV4-2 to TRBJ1-1; 7 bases agree with TRBD1. The CDR3 contains 17 residues. After removal of 1 base from V and 3 bases from J, the junction contained 11 bases not matched to a gene. In germline, CDR1 is LGHNA, CDR2 YNFKEQ. In DNA form, the CDR3 reads TGTGCCAGCAGCCAAGGCCCATTGACAGGGACAGACACTGAAGCTTTCTTT. Protein product: CASSQGPLTGTDTEAFF.

The gene calls are TRBV5-1 and TRBJ2-4; perhaps TRBD1 as D (5 bases). V was cut by 0 bases and J by 6 bases, with 13 bases left in between. The CDR3 spans 15 residues. The germline CDR1 and CDR2 sequences are SGHRS and YFSETQ. The DNA for the CDR3 is TGCGCCAGCAGCTTGGTTGGCCAGGGTGTAAACATTCAGTACTTC. Translated: CASSLVGQGVNIQYF.

The chain links TRBV11-3 to TRBJ2-5; 7 bases match TRBD2. Germline trimming cut 1 base from V and 5 bases from J; bases unmatched to any gene: 10. The CDR3 covers 16 residues. Looked up from germline, CDR1 is SGHNT and CDR2 is YENEEA. This CDR3 reads CASSLGDLWRGETQYF. CDR3 DNA sequence: TGTGCCAGCAGCTTAGGGGATTTATGGCGGGGGGAGACCCAGTACTTC.

The chain recombines TRBV9 with TRBJ2-3; 8 bases agree with TRBD2. The germline gives CDR1 SGDLS, CDR2 YYNGEE. CDR3 length: 16 amino acids. V shed 0 bases and J 2 bases; nucleotides not matched to a gene: 5. The CDR3 DNA is TGTGCCAGCAGCGTAGGCGGGGGGAGTTTCACAGATACGCAGTATTTT. Protein: CASSVGGGSFTDTQYF. The complete variable domain, with remaining parts taken from reference TRBV9 and TRBJ2-3, reads DSGVTQTPKHLITATGQRVTLRCSPRSGDLSVYWYQQSLDQGLQFLIQYYNGEERAKGNILERFSAQQFPDLHSELNLSSLELGDSALYFCASSVGGGSFTDTQYFGPGTRLTVL.

This rearrangement joins TRBV30 to TRBJ1-1; the D gene is possibly TRBD1 (5 bases). The CDR3 totals 14 residues. The germline V gene encodes CDR1 GTSNPN and CDR2 SVGIG (reference sequence). V shed 2 bases and J shed 1 base, with 11 bases lying between them. The CDR3: CAWSYETGNTEAFF. CDR3 coding DNA: TGTGCCTGGAGTTATGAAACAGGGAACACTGAAGCTTTCTTT.

The V and J genes are TRBV18 and TRBJ2-7; the D gene is possibly TRBD2 (5 bases). The CDR3 length is 14 residues. In germline, CDR1 is KGHSH, CDR2 LQKENI. The V end was cut by 0 bases, the J end by 2 bases, with 8 bases between. The CDR3 DNA reads as TGTGCCAGCTCACCACCGGGAGACACCTACGAGCAGTACTTC. Its translation: CASSPPGDTYEQYF.

The chain has TRBV6-2 or TRBV6-3 and TRBJ2-5, with 8 bases fitting TRBD2. This CDR3 comprises 18 residues. The V segment lost 2 bases and the J segment 1 base; nucleotides outside the gene matches: 12. CDR1 MNHEY and CDR2 SVGEGT come from the germline V gene. In nucleotides, the CDR3 is TGTGCCAGCAGTTACCGTTCTCGAGTAGCGGGGTCCCAAGAGACCCAGTACTTC. It is translated as CASSYRSRVAGSQETQYF.

The rearrangement uses TRBV29-1 and TRBJ1-1; TRBD1 aligns across 11 bases. Germline trimming cut 3 bases from V and 5 bases from J; bases unmatched to any gene: 5. This CDR3 contains 14 residues. The germline gives CDR1 SQVTM, CDR2 ANQGSEA. The CDR3 sequence is CSVDGQGASTEAFF. CDR3 coding DNA: TGCAGCGTTGACGGACAGGGGGCGAGTACTGAAGCTTTCTTT.

CDR3 sequence reads: CASTWTRETQYF. The CDR3 DNA follows: TGTGCCAGCACTTGGACGAGGGAGACCCAGTACTTC. The rearrangement links TRBV6-5 to TRBJ2-5; D gene uncertain. Trimming took off 7 bases at V and 5 bases at J, with 11 bases between the two ends. The CDR3 sequence is 12 residues long. The germline V gene has CDR1 MNHEY and CDR2 SVGAGI.

V usage is TRBV6-2 or TRBV6-3 and J usage is TRBJ1-5; D might be TRBD1 (6 bases). The ends were cut back, 0 bases at V and 5 bases at J, with 17 bases in the middle. Per germline, CDR1 MNHEY and CDR2 SVGEGT. This CDR3 region has 17 residues. The CDR3 coding sequence is TGTGCCAGCAGTTACTCAAAACCCGCAGGGGACTATCAGCCCCAGCATTTT. Translation: CASSYSKPAGDYQPQHF.

The V gene is TRBV30, the J gene TRBJ1-1, with unresolved D. Germline CDR1 reads GTSNPN; CDR2 reads SVGIG (reference sequence). Trimming cost V 0 bases and J 1 base, with 0 bases left between them. The CDR3 runs to 11 residues. The chain's CDR3 is CAWSVNTEAFF. Here the CDR3 DNA reads TGTGCCTGGAGTGTGAACACTGAAGCTTTCTTT.

The V and J genes are TRBV19 and TRBJ1-3; TRBD1 aligns across 8 bases. Germline-derived CDR1 and CDR2 are LNHDA and SQIVND (reference sequence). This CDR3 contains 14 residues. V was clipped by 3 bases and J by 4 bases; unmatched bases: 2. The CDR3 spells CASSIGTGGNTIYF. CDR3 bases: TGTGCCAGTAGTATTGGGACAGGAGGAAACACCATATATTTT. The full variable domain, its missing parts supplied by reference TRBV19 and TRBJ1-3, is DGGITQSPKYLFRKEGQNVTLSCEQNLNHDAMYWYRQDPGQGLRLIYYSQIVNDFQKGDIAEGYSVSREKKESFPLTVTSAQKNPTAFYLCASSIGTGGNTIYFGEGSWLTVV.

Many counts were recorded for this clone. The V and J genes are TRBV7-9 and TRBJ2-3; 8 positions match TRBD1. The CDR3 extends over 16 amino acids. Germline-derived CDR1 and CDR2 are SEHNR and FQNEAQ (reference sequence). V was pared by 5 bases and J by 2 bases, with 9 bases of the junction left unmatched. CDR3 sequence reads: CASSPKQGENTDTQYF. CDR3 DNA sequence: TGTGCCAGCAGCCCAAAACAGGGGGAGAACACAGATACGCAGTATTTT.

The genes are TRBV5-1 and TRBJ2-7, with D tentatively TRBD1 (5 bases). Germline CDR1 reads SGHRS; CDR2 reads YFSETQ. V lost 2 bases to trimming and J lost 4 bases, with 16 bases between them. The length of the CDR3 is 15 residues. CDR3 sequence reads: CASSLGQGFNYEQYF. The CDR3 DNA follows: TGCGCCAGCAGCTTAGGTCAGGGTTTTAATTACGAGCAGTACTTC.

V gene TRBV6-2 or TRBV6-3 combines with J gene TRBJ1-2; D ambiguous. Germline V gene lookup returns CDR1 MNHEY and CDR2 SVGEGT. The CDR3 is 13 residues long. The V end lost 5 bases, the J end lost 0 bases, and 7 bases lay between the germline ends. DNA of the CDR3: TGTGCCAGCAGTCCCGGGTCTAACTATGGCTACACCTTC. It yields the protein CASSPGSNYGYTF.